These 10 T cell receptor beta chains came from one sample sequenced in a study of T cell changes during pregnancy in multiple sclerosis. Libraries were prepared by immunoSEQ multiplex PCR; TCRdb keeps only in-frame clonotypes and omits some of them. The data contain under 85,000 clones, just over 90% of them seen just once; the ten biggest clones take up 0.2% to 0.25%. The sequencing used CD4+ T cells from peripheral blood mononuclear cells, collected before pregnancy. The origin of the receptors is a female donor with multiple sclerosis, enrolled in a pregnancy study.

The rearrangement uses TRBV6-5 and TRBJ2-3; D may be TRBD2 (6 bases). CDR1 is MNHEY, CDR2 SVGAGI, per germline. V lost 5 bases and J 0 bases, leaving 12 bases between the germline ends. This CDR3 has 15 residues. CDR3 amino acids: CASSTASVSTDTQYF. The CDR3 nucleotides read TGTGCCAGCAGTACGGCTAGCGTCAGCACAGATACGCAGTATTTT.

V gene TRBV10-3 combines with J gene TRBJ2-2; TRBD2 matches at 7 bases. V shed 2 bases, J shed 4 bases, and the junction held 4 bases outside the gene matches. The CDR3 covers 15 residues. The germline gives CDR1 ENHRY, CDR2 SYGVKD. The CDR3 sequence: CAISEASGFTGELFF. Written as DNA, the CDR3 is TGTGCCATCAGTGAGGCTAGCGGATTCACCGGGGAGCTGTTTTTT.

This clone was picked up one time. The chain combines TRBV19 with TRBJ2-6, with 9 bases fitting TRBD1. The germline V gene has CDR1 LNHDA and CDR2 SQIVND (reference sequence). This CDR3 is built from 16 residues. J gave up 3 bases and V 7 bases, and 7 bases lay outside the gene matches. The chain's CDR3 is CASTDRGWYGANVLTF. The CDR3 nucleotides read TGTGCCAGTACGGACAGGGGTTGGTATGGGGCCAACGTCCTGACTTTC.

The chain carries TRBV5-1 and TRBJ1-2; perhaps TRBD1 as D (5 bases). Germline V gene sequence: CDR1 SGHRS, CDR2 YFSETQ. Deletions cut 4 bases from V and 3 bases from J, with 13 bases between. This CDR3 is built from 14 residues. The CDR3 coding sequence is TGCGCCAGCAGCCCGGCGGGAGGGGACTATGGCTACACCTTC. This translates into CASSPAGGDYGYTF.

The rearrangement links TRBV6-1 to TRBJ1-4; D not resolved. This CDR3 has 13 residues. V was clipped by 6 bases and J by 5 bases, with 10 bases between them. Germline V gene sequence: CDR1 MNHNS, CDR2 SASEGT. CDR3 sequence: CASRPGINEKLFF. CDR3 DNA: TGTGCCAGCAGGCCGGGGATAAATGAAAAACTGTTTTTT.

The CDR3 region has the DNA TGTGCCAGCAGTTCCGGACAGAGTTTTGCAACTAATGAAAAACTGTTTTTT. It encodes CASSSGQSFATNEKLFF. This sequence joins TRBV27 and TRBJ1-4; perhaps TRBD1 as D (6 bases). V shed 4 bases and J shed 0 bases, with 15 bases lying between them. CDR3 length: 17 amino acids. Germline CDR1 is MNHEY and CDR2 is SMNVEV (reference sequence).

The V gene is TRBV6-5, the J gene TRBJ1-4; TRBD1 might be the D (5 bases). The CDR3 is 15 amino acids. The V and J ends lost 6 bases and 7 bases respectively, with 18 bases between them. The V gene's germline CDR1 is MNHEY and CDR2 SVGAGI. CDR3 residues: CASRKGGVSPEKLFF. The CDR3 DNA reads as TGTGCCAGCAGAAAAGGAGGGGTGAGCCCTGAAAAACTGTTTTTT.

The V and J genes are TRBV19 and TRBJ2-7; TRBD1 aligns across 9 bases. Trimming removed 3 bases from V and 2 bases from J; junction bases left unmatched: 23. The CDR3 runs to 21 residues. The germline V gene has CDR1 LNHDA and CDR2 SQIVND (reference sequence). CDR3 in DNA: TGTGCCAGTAGTATCGATGGACAGGGGACTTCTCATCCGGTAAGGCCCTACGAGCAGTACTTC. It encodes CASSIDGQGTSHPVRPYEQYF.

In nucleotides, the CDR3 is TGTGCCAGTAGTATCGGACAGTCAAATAGCAATCAGCCCCAGCATTTT. Its translation: CASSIGQSNSNQPQHF. This chain links TRBV19 with TRBJ1-5; D might be TRBD1 (6 bases). Trimming pared 3 bases from V and 0 bases from J, leaving 12 bases between. CDR1 and CDR2 (germline): LNHDA, SQIVND (reference sequence). The CDR3 covers 16 residues.

This chain uses TRBV4-2 with TRBJ1-4, with D possibly being TRBD1 (6 bases). Trimming left V 0 bases short and J 7 bases short, with 12 bases between. The CDR3 has 15 amino acids. The germline V gene has CDR1 LGHNA and CDR2 YNFKEQ. CDR3 loop: CASSQDTGKPEKLFF. The CDR3 DNA is TGTGCCAGCAGCCAAGATACAGGGAAACCTGAAAAACTGTTTTTT.